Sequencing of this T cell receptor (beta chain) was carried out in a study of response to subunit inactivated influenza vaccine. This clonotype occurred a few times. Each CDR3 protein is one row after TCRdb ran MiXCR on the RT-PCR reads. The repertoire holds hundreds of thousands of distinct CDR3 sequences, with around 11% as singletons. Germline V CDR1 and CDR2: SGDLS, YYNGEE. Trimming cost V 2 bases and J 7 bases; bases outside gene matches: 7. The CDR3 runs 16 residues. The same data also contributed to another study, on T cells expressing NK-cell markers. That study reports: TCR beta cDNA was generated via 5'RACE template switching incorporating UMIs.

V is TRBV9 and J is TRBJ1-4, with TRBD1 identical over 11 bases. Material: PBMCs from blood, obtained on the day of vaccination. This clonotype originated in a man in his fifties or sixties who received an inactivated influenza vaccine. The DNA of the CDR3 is TGTGCCAGCAGCGTGTCTGGACAGGGGGCCAGTGAAAAACTGTTTTTT. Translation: CASSVSGQGASEKLFF.